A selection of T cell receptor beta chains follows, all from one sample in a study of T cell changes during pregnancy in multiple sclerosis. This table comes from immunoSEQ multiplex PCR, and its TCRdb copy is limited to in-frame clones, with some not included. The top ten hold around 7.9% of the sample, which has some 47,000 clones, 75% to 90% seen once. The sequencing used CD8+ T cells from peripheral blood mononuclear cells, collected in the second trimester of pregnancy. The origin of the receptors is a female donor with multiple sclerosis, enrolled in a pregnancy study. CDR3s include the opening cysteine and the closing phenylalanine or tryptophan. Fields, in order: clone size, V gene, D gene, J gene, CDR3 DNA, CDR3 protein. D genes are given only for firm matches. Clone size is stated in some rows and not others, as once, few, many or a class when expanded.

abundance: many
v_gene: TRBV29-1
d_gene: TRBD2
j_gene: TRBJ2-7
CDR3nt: TGCAGCGTTGGTGGGGGGGAAGGGTACGAGCAGTACTTC
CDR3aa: CSVGGGEGYEQYF

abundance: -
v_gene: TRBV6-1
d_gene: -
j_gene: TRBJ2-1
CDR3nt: TGTGCCAGCTTACTAGCCTACAATGAGCAGTTCTTC
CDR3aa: CASLLAYNEQFF

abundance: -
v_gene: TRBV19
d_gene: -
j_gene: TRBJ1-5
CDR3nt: TGTGCCAGTTACGGGTTCGGCAATCAGCCCCAGCATTTT
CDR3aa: CASYGFGNQPQHF

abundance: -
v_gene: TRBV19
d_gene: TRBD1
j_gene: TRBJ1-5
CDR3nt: TGTGCCAGTAGTATTCGGACAGGGGGTGATCAGCCCCAGCATTTT
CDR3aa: CASSIRTGGDQPQHF

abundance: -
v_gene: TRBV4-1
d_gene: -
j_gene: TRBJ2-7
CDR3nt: TGCGCCAGCAGCCTCCGACAGGCACTTACCTACGAGCAGTACTTC
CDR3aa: CASSLRQALTYEQYF

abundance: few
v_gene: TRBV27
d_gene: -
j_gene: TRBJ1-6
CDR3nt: TGTGCCAGCACTCCTTACGGGATTAATAATTCACCCCTCCACTTT
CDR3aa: CASTPYGINNSPLHF

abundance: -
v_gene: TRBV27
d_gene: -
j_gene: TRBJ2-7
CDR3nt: TGTGCCAGCAGTTTTGGGGACATCTACGAGCAGTACTTC
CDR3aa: CASSFGDIYEQYF

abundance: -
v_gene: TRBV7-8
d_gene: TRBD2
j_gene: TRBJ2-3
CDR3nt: TGTGCCAGCAGCTCTATTAGGGGAGGGGAGAATACGCAGTATTTT
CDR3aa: CASSSIRGGENTQYF

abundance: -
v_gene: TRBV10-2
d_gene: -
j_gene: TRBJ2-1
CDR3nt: TGCGCCAGCAGTGAGTCCGGGACTCCCGATGAGCAGTTCTTC
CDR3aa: CASSESGTPDEQFF

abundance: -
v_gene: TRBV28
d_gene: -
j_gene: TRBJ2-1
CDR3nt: TGTGCCAGCAGTGGAGCCAGGGCGAATGAGCAGTTCTTC
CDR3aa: CASSGARANEQFF

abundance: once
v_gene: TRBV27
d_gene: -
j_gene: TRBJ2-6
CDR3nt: TGTGCCAGCAGTTTATTAGGGGATGATTCTGGGGCCAACGTCCTGACTTTC
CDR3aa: CASSLLGDDSGANVLTF

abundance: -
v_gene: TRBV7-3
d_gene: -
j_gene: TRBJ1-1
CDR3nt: TGTGCCAGCAGCTCCGCTATGAACACTGAAGCTTTCTTT
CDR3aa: CASSSAMNTEAFF

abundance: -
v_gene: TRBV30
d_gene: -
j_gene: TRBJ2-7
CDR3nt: TGTGCCTGGAGTACCCTACCCCCATACGAGCAGTACTTC
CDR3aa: CAWSTLPPYEQYF

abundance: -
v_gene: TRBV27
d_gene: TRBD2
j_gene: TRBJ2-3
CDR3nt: TGTGCCAGCGGGCCCCTAGCGGGGGTCGGAGATACGCAGTATTTT
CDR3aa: CASGPLAGVGDTQYF

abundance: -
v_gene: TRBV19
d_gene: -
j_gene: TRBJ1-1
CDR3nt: TGTGCCAGTAGCTTGACAGCGAACACTGAAGCTTTCTTT
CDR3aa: CASSLTANTEAFF

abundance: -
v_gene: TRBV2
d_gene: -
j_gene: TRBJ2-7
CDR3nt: TGTGCCAGCAGTGGTGGGTGGGGGGGCCTCTACGAGCAGTACTTC
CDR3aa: CASSGGWGGLYEQYF

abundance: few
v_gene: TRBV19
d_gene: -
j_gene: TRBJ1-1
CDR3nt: TGTGCCAGTAGTATAGCCTACAGGACTGAAGCTTTCTTT
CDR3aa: CASSIAYRTEAFF

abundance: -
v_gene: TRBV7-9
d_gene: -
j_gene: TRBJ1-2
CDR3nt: TGTGCCAGCATCCACCCCGAGGCCTATGGCTACACCTTC
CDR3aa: CASIHPEAYGYTF

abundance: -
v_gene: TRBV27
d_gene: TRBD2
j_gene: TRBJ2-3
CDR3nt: TGTGCCAGCAGTTTATCACTAGCGGGTATTAACACAGATACGCAGTATTTT
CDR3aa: CASSLSLAGINTDTQYF

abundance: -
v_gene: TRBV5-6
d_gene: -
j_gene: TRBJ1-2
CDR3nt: TGTGCCAGCAGTTTTGAAGACAGACCGACTTCCTTCTATGGCTACACCTTC
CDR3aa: CASSFEDRPTSFYGYTF

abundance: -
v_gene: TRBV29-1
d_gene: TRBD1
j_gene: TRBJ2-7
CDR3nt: TGCAGCGTTGAAAGGGCGGGACAGGGGGCATCCTACGAGCAGTACTTC
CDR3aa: CSVERAGQGASYEQYF

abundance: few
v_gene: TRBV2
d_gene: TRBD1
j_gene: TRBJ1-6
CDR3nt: TGTGCCAGCAGTGCTGTGACAGGGGATAATTCACCCCTCCACTTT
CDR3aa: CASSAVTGDNSPLHF

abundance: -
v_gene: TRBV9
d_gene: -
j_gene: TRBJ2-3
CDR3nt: TGTGCCAGCAGCCCTCATCGGGGAGGCCCAGATACGCAGTATTTT
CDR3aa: CASSPHRGGPDTQYF

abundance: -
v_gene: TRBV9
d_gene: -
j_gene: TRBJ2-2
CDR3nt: TGTGCCAGCAGCCCCATGATCGGGAATACCGGGGAGCTGTTTTTT
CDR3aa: CASSPMIGNTGELFF

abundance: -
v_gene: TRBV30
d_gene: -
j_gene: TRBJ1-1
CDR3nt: TGTGCCTGGAGTGTATACTCCAAGAACACTGAAGCTTTCTTT
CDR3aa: CAWSVYSKNTEAFF

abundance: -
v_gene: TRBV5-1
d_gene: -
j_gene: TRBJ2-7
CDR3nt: TGCGCCAGCAGTTCTCGGGGATATGGTTACGAGCAGTACTTC
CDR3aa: CASSSRGYGYEQYF

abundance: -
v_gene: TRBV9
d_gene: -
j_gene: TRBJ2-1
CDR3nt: TGTGCCAGCAGCGTAGGAGCGGAGGCCTACAATGAGCAGTTCTTC
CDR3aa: CASSVGAEAYNEQFF

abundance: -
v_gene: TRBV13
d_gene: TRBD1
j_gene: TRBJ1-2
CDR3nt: TGTGCCAGCACGAACTCCGGGACAGGCCACCGGTTAATCTATGGCTACACCTTC
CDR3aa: CASTNSGTGHRLIYGYTF

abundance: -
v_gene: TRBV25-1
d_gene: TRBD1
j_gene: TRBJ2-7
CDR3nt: TGTGCCAGCAGCGGGACAGTAACCGAGCAGTACTTC
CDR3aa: CASSGTVTEQYF

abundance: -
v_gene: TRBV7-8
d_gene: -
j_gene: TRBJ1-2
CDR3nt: TGTGCCAGCAGCTTGGAGGGGCTCCCTTCCTATGGCTACACCTTC
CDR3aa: CASSLEGLPSYGYTF

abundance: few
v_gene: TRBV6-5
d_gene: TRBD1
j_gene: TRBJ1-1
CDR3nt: TGTGCCAGCAACTCAGGGGGTTTTGCTGAAGCTTTCTTT
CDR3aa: CASNSGGFAEAFF

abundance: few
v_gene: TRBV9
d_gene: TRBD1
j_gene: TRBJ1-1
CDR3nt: TGTGCCAGCAGCGTAGAGGGGGCAGGCACTGAAGCTTTCTTT
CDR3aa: CASSVEGAGTEAFF

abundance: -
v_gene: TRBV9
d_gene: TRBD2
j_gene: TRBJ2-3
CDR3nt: TGTGCCAGCAGCGTAGCTAGCGGGACAGATACGCAGTATTTT
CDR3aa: CASSVASGTDTQYF

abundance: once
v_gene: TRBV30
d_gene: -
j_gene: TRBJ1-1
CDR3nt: TGTGCCTGGAGTCCTCAGGGTAACACTGAAGCTTTCTTT
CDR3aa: CAWSPQGNTEAFF

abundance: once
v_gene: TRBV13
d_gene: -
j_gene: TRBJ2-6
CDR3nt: TGTGCCAGCAGCCCCTTTGGGCAGGGCGGCTCTGGGGCCAACGTCCTGACTTTC
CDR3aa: CASSPFGQGGSGANVLTF

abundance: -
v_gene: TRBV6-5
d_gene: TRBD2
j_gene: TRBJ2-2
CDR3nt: TGTGCCAGCAGTAGCGGGGCAACCGGGGAGCTGTTTTTT
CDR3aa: CASSSGATGELFF

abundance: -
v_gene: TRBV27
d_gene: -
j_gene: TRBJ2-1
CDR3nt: TGTGCCAGCAGTCAATTAAACCTCAGGGTAAGCACCTACAATGAGCAGTTCTTC
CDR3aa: CASSQLNLRVSTYNEQFF

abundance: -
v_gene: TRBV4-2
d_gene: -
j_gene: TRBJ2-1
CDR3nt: TGTGCCAGCAGCCAAGATGAGGGGGAGCGATTCGGTGAGCAGTTCTTC
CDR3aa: CASSQDEGERFGEQFF

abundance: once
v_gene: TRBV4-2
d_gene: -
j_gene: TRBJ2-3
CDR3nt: TGTGCCAGCAGCCAGTTCTTAGAAAGCACAGATACGCAGTATTTT
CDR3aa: CASSQFLESTDTQYF

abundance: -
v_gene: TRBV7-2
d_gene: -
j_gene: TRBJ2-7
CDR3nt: TGTGCCAGCAGCATCCCCGGGTCCTCCTACGAGCAGTACTTC
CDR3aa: CASSIPGSSYEQYF

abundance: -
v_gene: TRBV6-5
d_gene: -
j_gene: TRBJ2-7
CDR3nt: TGTGCCAGCAGCCTTACAGGGTTCCACGAGCAGTACTTC
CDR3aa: CASSLTGFHEQYF

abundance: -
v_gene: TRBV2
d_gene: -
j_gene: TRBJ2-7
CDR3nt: TGTGCCACCCTAAGCGCGTCCGGGGAGCAGTACTTC
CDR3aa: CATLSASGEQYF